A selection of T cell receptor beta chains follows, all from one sample in a study of a mutant IDH1 vaccine in newly diagnosed glioma. Antigen specificity for these receptors is unknown. Sequencing used immunoSEQ multiplex PCR; TCRdb keeps in-frame clones, though not all of them. This sample has about 26,000 clones, with around 78% found just once. Sequencing was performed on PBMCs, taken from a glioma patient whose treatment included an IDH1 peptide vaccine. The receptors stem from a man between 25 and 39 years old with glioma. Both conserved end residues are part of each CDR3. D genes are given only for firm matches. Part of the rows lack a size; the others show once, few, many or a class for expanded clones.

v_call,j_call,d_call,clone_size,cdr3_aa,cdr3_nt
TRBV9,TRBJ1-5,NA,NA,CASSPRGAGSVGQPQHF,TGTGCCAGCAGCCCCAGGGGAGCAGGGAGTGTGGGACAGCCCCAGCATTTT
TRBV19,TRBJ1-1,NA,few,CASSIDTLPNTEAFF,TGTGCCAGTAGTATTGACACCCTACCGAACACTGAAGCTTTCTTT
TRBV5-1,TRBJ2-1,TRBD2,once,CASSLTSGNNEQFF,TGCGCCAGCAGCCTGACTAGCGGGAACAATGAGCAGTTCTTC
TRBV15,TRBJ1-1,NA,NA,CATSRERGGYTAFF,TGTGCCACCAGCAGAGAGAGGGGGGGGTATACAGCTTTCTTT
TRBV10-1,TRBJ1-1,TRBD1,medium-sized,CASSAGGREAFF,TGCGCCAGCAGTGCAGGGGGCCGGGAAGCTTTCTTT
TRBV18,TRBJ2-5,TRBD2,NA,CASSPPTSGKQETQYF,TGTGCCAGCTCACCACCCACTAGCGGGAAACAAGAGACCCAGTACTTC
TRBV7-9,TRBJ2-2,NA,NA,CASSLGTGELFF,TGTGCCAGCAGCTTAGGAACCGGGGAGCTGTTTTTT
TRBV18,TRBJ1-1,NA,NA,CASSPPSPREGTEAFF,TGTGCCAGCTCACCACCCTCGCCCCGGGAGGGAACTGAAGCTTTCTTT
TRBV5-1,TRBJ2-7,TRBD1,NA,CASSPVTGLYEQYF,TGCGCCAGCAGTCCGGTGACAGGGCTCTACGAGCAGTACTTC
TRBV19,TRBJ1-1,NA,few,CASSSGGREVFSGTEAFF,TGTGCCAGTAGCTCTGGAGGTCGGGAGGTCTTTTCGGGCACTGAAGCTTTCTTT
TRBV29-1,TRBJ1-1,NA,once,CSVDGGGYTEAFF,TGCAGCGTTGACGGGGGAGGGTACACTGAAGCTTTCTTT
TRBV18,TRBJ2-7,TRBD1,NA,CASSPSGDRLLYEQYF,TGTGCCAGCTCACCCTCCGGGGACAGGCTCCTATACGAGCAGTACTTC
TRBV9,TRBJ2-3,NA,NA,CASSVGGGAPSLATQYF,TGTGCCAGCAGCGTAGGTGGGGGGGCGCCCTCCCTAGCGACGCAGTATTTT
TRBV7-8,TRBJ2-2,TRBD1,NA,CASRLQGFGELFF,TGTGCCAGCAGGCTACAGGGGTTCGGGGAGCTGTTTTTT
TRBV2,TRBJ1-3,NA,NA,CASSVGETIYF,TGTGCCAGCAGTGTCGGGGAGACCATATATTTT
TRBV7-9,TRBJ2-7,TRBD1,NA,CASTKEGDRAYEQYF,TGTGCCAGCACCAAGGAGGGGGACAGGGCCTACGAGCAGTACTTC
TRBV29-1,TRBJ2-3,TRBD2,once,CSVPTSGGTRDTQYF,TGCAGCGTTCCGACTAGCGGGGGGACCAGGGATACGCAGTATTTT
TRBV30,TRBJ2-7,NA,NA,CAWSVTYEQYF,TGTGCCTGGAGTGTCACCTACGAGCAGTACTTC
TRBV7-9,TRBJ2-2,NA,once,CASSNRVGTGELFF,TGTGCCAGCAGCAACAGGGTCGGAACCGGGGAGCTGTTTTTT
TRBV11-3,TRBJ2-3,TRBD2,NA,CASSLTGGAVQYF,TGTGCCAGCAGCTTAACCGGGGGGGCTGTGCAGTATTTT
TRBV4-1,TRBJ2-1,NA,NA,CASSQDAPGAGGNEQFF,TGCGCCAGCAGCCAAGATGCCCCGGGGGCCGGCGGAAATGAGCAGTTCTTC
TRBV7-6,TRBJ2-2,NA,NA,CASSLYVGREVTGELFF,TGTGCCAGCAGCTTATATGTAGGCAGGGAGGTCACCGGGGAGCTGTTTTTT
TRBV21-1,TRBJ1-2,NA,NA,CASSQFAKNYGYTF,TGTGCCAGCAGCCAGTTCGCCAAAAACTATGGCTACACCTTC
TRBV30,TRBJ2-2,NA,NA,CAWSVLSGGELFF,TGTGCCTGGAGTGTACTGAGCGGCGGGGAGCTGTTTTTT
TRBV2,TRBJ1-5,NA,NA,CASRDSNQPQHF,TGTGCCAGCAGGGACAGCAATCAGCCCCAGCATTTT
TRBV7-9,TRBJ1-6,NA,NA,CASSLVSGNSPLHF,TGTGCCAGCAGCTTAGTCTCAGGGAATTCACCCCTCCACTTT
TRBV2,TRBJ2-5,TRBD2,NA,CATGLGETQYF,TGTGCCACGGGACTAGGAGAGACCCAGTACTTC
TRBV5-6,TRBJ2-2,NA,NA,CASSLVRTGELFF,TGTGCCAGCAGCTTGGTACGCACCGGGGAGCTGTTTTTT
TRBV7-9,TRBJ2-3,NA,few,CASSPFFTDTQYF,TGTGCCAGCAGCCCGTTTTTTACAGATACGCAGTATTTT
TRBV19,TRBJ1-5,NA,once,CASTLDSNQPQHF,TGTGCCAGTACTTTAGACAGCAATCAGCCCCAGCATTTT
TRBV7-7,TRBJ1-5,NA,NA,CASSLSGARDSNQPQHF,TGTGCCAGCAGCTTATCAGGGGCCCGGGATAGCAATCAGCCCCAGCATTTT
TRBV27,TRBJ2-3,NA,NA,CASSSLPGDSTDTQYF,TGTGCCAGCAGTTCCTTGCCAGGGGACAGCACAGATACGCAGTATTTT
TRBV5-4,TRBJ1-5,NA,NA,CASSRGDSNQPQHF,TGTGCCAGCAGCCGGGGAGATAGCAATCAGCCCCAGCATTTT
TRBV19,TRBJ1-5,NA,NA,CASSIEVGGNQPQHF,TGTGCCAGTAGTATTGAAGTGGGAGGCAATCAGCCCCAGCATTTT
TRBV6-5,TRBJ1-2,NA,few,CASSYGGRGYGYTF,TGTGCCAGCAGTTACGGCGGCAGGGGTTACGGCTACACCTTC
TRBV5-6,TRBJ2-2,TRBD2,NA,CASSPLAGGWAGELFF,TGTGCCAGCAGCCCCCTAGCGGGGGGTTGGGCCGGGGAGCTGTTTTTT
TRBV18,TRBJ1-4,TRBD1,NA,CASSPLGQPKTNEKLFF,TGTGCCAGCTCACCGTTGGGACAGCCTAAAACTAATGAAAAACTGTTTTTT
TRBV9,TRBJ2-1,TRBD2,NA,CASSVSLRGEDEQFF,TGTGCCAGCAGCGTATCACTTCGGGGGGAGGATGAGCAGTTCTTC
TRBV27,TRBJ2-2,NA,once,CASSSTRGRDTGELFF,TGTGCCAGCAGTTCAACTCGGGGGCGAGACACCGGGGAGCTGTTTTTT
TRBV7-7,TRBJ1-1,NA,NA,CASSKTTNTEAFF,TGTGCCAGCAGCAAAACAACGAACACTGAAGCTTTCTTT
TRBV2,TRBJ1-2,NA,NA,CASSGISGSYGYTF,TGTGCCAGCAGCGGGATAAGCGGGTCGTATGGCTACACCTTC
TRBV19,TRBJ1-2,TRBD1,NA,CASTYPGQSYGYTF,TGTGCCAGTACCTATCCGGGACAGTCCTATGGCTACACCTTC
TRBV28,TRBJ1-1,NA,medium-sized,CASSPPDRSAFF,TGTGCCAGCTCCCCCCCGGACCGTTCGGCTTTCTTT
TRBV19,TRBJ2-5,TRBD2,NA,CASSASGQETQYF,TGTGCCAGTAGCGCTAGCGGCCAAGAGACCCAGTACTTC
TRBV2,TRBJ2-1,NA,NA,CASSEPGENSRLDEQFF,TGTGCCAGCAGTGAACCCGGGGAAAATAGTCGCCTGGATGAGCAGTTCTTC
TRBV19,TRBJ1-1,NA,NA,CASSITGINTEAFF,TGTGCCAGTAGTATAACAGGGATAAACACTGAAGCTTTCTTT
TRBV19,TRBJ2-1,TRBD1,NA,CASSPDRYNEQFF,TGTGCCAGTAGTCCGGACAGGTACAATGAGCAGTTCTTC
TRBV5-1,TRBJ1-3,TRBD1,NA,CASSLTGNGNTIYF,TGCGCCAGCAGCCTGACAGGGAATGGAAACACCATATATTTT
TRBV6-5,TRBJ2-7,NA,NA,CASSYRLGSTYEQYF,TGTGCCAGCAGTTATAGGTTGGGCAGCACCTACGAGCAGTACTTC
TRBV19,TRBJ1-1,NA,NA,CASSGRGEGAEAFF,TGTGCCAGTAGTGGTCGAGGGGAGGGGGCTGAAGCTTTCTTT
TRBV5-5,TRBJ2-1,TRBD1,NA,CASSLVRGLSYNEQFF,TGTGCCAGCAGCTTGGTCAGGGGGCTCTCCTACAATGAGCAGTTCTTC
TRBV4-3,TRBJ1-5,TRBD1,medium-sized,CASSPRQGRQPQHF,TGCGCCAGCAGCCCAAGACAGGGAAGGCAGCCCCAGCATTTT
TRBV9,TRBJ1-1,NA,few,CASSAPGDTEAFF,TGTGCCAGCAGCGCCCCCGGGGACACTGAAGCTTTCTTT
TRBV7-6,TRBJ2-3,NA,NA,CASSLRSSTDTQYF,TGTGCCAGCAGCCTCCGCTCTAGCACAGATACGCAGTATTTT
TRBV7-3,TRBJ1-1,TRBD1,NA,CASSERTTGLPAFF,TGTGCCAGCAGCGAGAGAACGACAGGGTTACCGGCTTTCTTT